The next 25 T cell receptor beta chains were all read from a single sample in a study of T cells in narcolepsy. The method was immunoSEQ multiplex PCR; TCRdb's version includes in-frame clones alone and lacks a portion of them. Altogether about 35,000 clones are present, around 90% being singletons, with the ten largest covering about 0.8%. Sequenced sample: CD45RA- memory CD4+ T cells from PBMCs. These receptors were taken from a human donor with narcolepsy.

V and J are TRBV5-1 and TRBJ2-6; TRBD1 might be the D (5 bases). Trimming took 2 bases from V and 1 from J, leaving 7 bases between them. The CDR3 runs to 15 residues. CDR1 SGHRS and CDR2 YFSETQ come from the germline V gene. As DNA, the CDR3 is TGCGCCAGCAGCTTCACAGGATCTGGGGCCAACGTCCTGACTTTC. It encodes CASSFTGSGANVLTF.

The rearrangement joins TRBV30 to TRBJ2-7; possible D gene TRBD2, 6 bases. Germline CDR1 and CDR2: GTSNPN and SVGIG (reference sequence). The CDR3 is 14 amino acids. Trimming took 0 bases from V and 6 from J, leaving 15 bases between them. CDR3 sequence: CAWSVWTEGSEQYF. DNA for the CDR3: TGTGCCTGGAGTGTATGGACGGAGGGAAGCGAGCAGTACTTC.

V usage is TRBV7-2 and J usage is TRBJ1-4, with 7 bases matching TRBD1. Germline V CDR1 and CDR2: SGHTA, FQGNSA. This CDR3 has 15 amino acids. Trimming removed 4 bases from V and 7 bases from J; junction bases left unmatched: 9. The CDR3 spells CASSSRQGSAEKLFF. The DNA of the CDR3 is TGTGCCAGCAGCTCCCGACAGGGATCGGCTGAAAAACTGTTTTTT. Complete variable domain (other parts from reference TRBV7-2 and TRBJ1-4): GAGVSQSPSNKVTEKGKDVELRCDPISGHTALYWYRQSLGQGLEFLIYFQGNSAPDKSGLPSDRFSAERTGGSVSTLTIQRTQQEDSAVYLCASSSRQGSAEKLFFGSGTQLSVL.

The chain recombines TRBV28 with TRBJ1-1; TRBD1 agrees at 10 bases. Germline V gene sequence: CDR1 MDHEN, CDR2 SYDVKM. J gave up 7 bases and V 5 bases, and 13 bases lay outside the gene matches. The CDR3 covers 16 residues. In nucleotides, the CDR3 is TGTGCCAGCAGTGGCCGGGACAGGGGATACCTTATTGAAGCTTTCTTT. This gives the protein CASSGRDRGYLIEAFF.

This clone was counted only a few times. The genes are TRBV6-5 and TRBJ1-3; no firm D call. This CDR3 contains 12 residues. Deletions cut 5 bases from V and 8 bases from J, with 10 bases between. Germline values: CDR1 MNHEY, CDR2 SVGAGI. CDR3 DNA: TGTGCCAGCAGTGAAGCGGGTGACACCATATATTTT. This translates into CASSEAGDTIYF.

To note about this clone: Other DNA sequences in the sample encode the same CDR3. The chain's CDR3 is CASSFDRGTEAFF. The CDR3 DNA follows: TGTGCCAGCAGCTTTGACAGGGGCACTGAAGCTTTCTTT. The chain carries TRBV7-2 and TRBJ1-1, with TRBD1 matching over 8 bases. Germline values: CDR1 SGHTA, CDR2 FQGNSA. This CDR3 has 13 residues. The V and J ends lost 3 bases and 4 bases, in that order; junction bases with no gene match: 1.

This rearrangement joins TRBV28 to TRBJ2-3, with D possibly being TRBD2 (6 bases). This CDR3 has 15 residues. V was cut by 5 bases and J by 3 bases, with 15 bases left in between. Germline-derived CDR1 and CDR2 are MDHEN and SYDVKM. Written as DNA, the CDR3 is TGTGCCAGCAGTCTTAGCGGCTACTCAACAGATACGCAGTATTTT. This translates into CASSLSGYSTDTQYF.

In its sample, this clone was seen once. V and J are TRBV19 and TRBJ1-5, with D perhaps matching TRBD1 (6 bases). The CDR3 is 17 residues long. In germline, CDR1 is LNHDA, CDR2 SQIVND (reference sequence). V lost 6 bases and J 0 bases, leaving 18 bases between the germline ends. The CDR3 region is CASRTAGTPNSNQPQHF. As DNA, the CDR3 is TGTGCCAGTAGGACGGCCGGGACACCTAATAGCAATCAGCCCCAGCATTTT.

CDR3 DNA: TGTGCCAGCAGCCCCCGCCGGGGCCCCTACGAGCAGTACTTC. Translated, it gives CASSPRRGPYEQYF. V is TRBV7-2 and J is TRBJ2-5; either TRBD1 or TRBD2 may supply D (5 bases each). Gene TRBJ2-7 matches the end of the DNA better, so the J call may be wrong. The CDR3 contains 14 residues. Germline CDR1 reads SGHTA; CDR2 reads FQGNSA.

The chain combines TRBV5-1 with TRBJ1-2, with D perhaps TRBD1 (5 bases). Trimming shortened V by 4 bases and J by 10 bases, and 20 bases separated the two germline ends. This CDR3 is 14 amino acids long. Germline CDR1 reads SGHRS; CDR2 reads YFSETQ. As DNA, the CDR3 is TGCGCCAGCAGCCTGTCCGGACGCGGGGGGACCTACACCTTC. Translated, it gives CASSLSGRGGTYTF. Full variable domain (remainder filled in from reference TRBV5-1 and TRBJ1-2): KAGVTQTPRYLIKTRGQQVTLSCSPISGHRSVSWYQQTPGQGLQFLFEYFSETQRNKGNFPGRFSGRQFSNSRSEMNVSTLELGDSALYLCASSLSGRGGTYTFGSGTRLTVV.

This clone came up a few times. The chain has TRBV10-3 and TRBJ2-3; D is possibly TRBD2 (5 bases). CDR3 size: 14 residues. CDR1 and CDR2 (germline): ENHRY, SYGVKD. The V end lost 10 bases, the J end lost 1 base, and 15 bases lay between the germline ends. The CDR3 coding sequence is TGTGCCACCCACGGTGGAGGCGGCACAGATACGCAGTATTTT. Its protein product is CATHGGGGTDTQYF.

The chain recombines TRBV30 with TRBJ1-1; D uncertain. The germline gives CDR1 GTSNPN, CDR2 SVGIG (reference sequence). V lost 1 base and J 0 bases, leaving 12 bases between the germline ends. CDR3 size: 15 residues. CDR3 sequence reads: CAWSGYGGMNTEAFF. DNA of the CDR3: TGTGCCTGGAGTGGGTACGGAGGCATGAACACTGAAGCTTTCTTT.

V gene TRBV18 combines with J gene TRBJ2-7, with a weak D call TRBD1 (5 bases). Germline V gives CDR1 KGHSH, CDR2 LQKENI. CDR3 length: 13 amino acids. Trimming stripped 1 base from V and 5 bases from J, with 9 bases between. CDR3: CASSPRTTDEQYF. CDR3 nucleotides: TGTGCCAGCTCACCACGAACGACAGACGAGCAGTACTTC.

The chain couples TRBV7-2 to TRBJ1-6, with TRBD1 matching 7 bases. The germline V gene encodes CDR1 SGHTA and CDR2 FQGNSA. The CDR3 loop spans 15 amino acids. The J segment lost 7 bases and the V segment lost 5 bases, leaving 8 bases of the junction unmatched. The CDR3 nucleotides are TGTGCCAGCAGCAGGGAGACAGGGAGAAATTCACCCCTCCACTTT. Protein sequence: CASSRETGRNSPLHF.

The chain employs TRBV5-4 and TRBJ2-1; D remains ambiguous. CDR3 length: 14 amino acids. Germline-derived CDR1 and CDR2 are SGHNT and YYREEE (reference sequence). The V end lost 4 bases, the J end lost 9 bases, and 17 bases lay between the germline ends. DNA of the CDR3: TGTGCCAGCAGCCCGAGGCAGACCTTGGGTGAGCAGTTCTTC. It specifies CASSPRQTLGEQFF.

This chain links TRBV27 with TRBJ2-5; D unclear. The CDR3 has 14 amino acids. CDR1 is MNHEY and CDR2 is SMNVEV in the germline V gene (reference sequence). Trimming shortened V by 2 bases and J by 4 bases, and 11 bases separated the two germline ends. CDR3 residues: CASSLTALSETQYF. CDR3 DNA: TGTGCCAGCAGTTTAACGGCCTTGTCAGAGACCCAGTACTTC.

V usage is TRBV5-4 and J usage is TRBJ2-4; maybe TRBD1 (5 bases). V was pared by 4 bases and J by 4 bases, with 18 bases between. CDR1 is SGHNT, CDR2 YYREEE, per germline (reference sequence). This CDR3 spans 16 amino acids. CDR3 residues: CASSAQDMSPKNIQYF. The CDR3 DNA sequence: TGTGCCAGCAGCGCACAGGATATGTCCCCTAAAAACATTCAGTACTTC.

The chain joins TRBV29-1 to TRBJ1-1; D is ambiguous. CDR1 SQVTM and CDR2 ANQGSEA come from the germline V gene. CDR3 length equals 12 residues. The DNA of the CDR3 is TGCAGTGCCCGGGCACCGAACACTGAAGCTTTCTTT. This gives the protein CSARAPNTEAFF. Based on the CDR3 plus reference TRBV29-1 and TRBJ1-1, the full variable domain is SAVISQKPSRDICQRGTSLTIQCQVDSQVTMMFWYRQQPGQSLTLIATANQGSEATYESGFVIDKFPISRPNLTFSTLTVSNMSPEDSSIYLCSARAPNTEAFFGQGTRLTVV.

This clone was observed once. The V and J genes are TRBV7-2 and TRBJ1-2, with 8 bases aligning to TRBD1. V was pared by 1 base and J by 6 bases, with 7 bases of the junction left unmatched. The CDR3 runs 15 residues. Looked up from germline, CDR1 is SGHTA and CDR2 is FQGNSA. The CDR3, as DNA: TGTGCCAGCAGCTTAGAAGACAGGGGTAGGGATGGCTACACCTTC. Translating gives CASSLEDRGRDGYTF.

The chain employs TRBV6-5 and TRBJ2-1, with TRBD2 matching 9 bases. J was trimmed by 3 bases and V by 6 bases; bases with no gene match: 6. This CDR3 has 15 residues. Germline assignment: CDR1 MNHEY and CDR2 SVGAGI. The CDR3 is CASSQLAGVYNEQFF. CDR3 in DNA: TGTGCCAGCAGCCAACTAGCGGGTGTCTACAATGAGCAGTTCTTC.

This clone was detected once. This sequence joins TRBV28 and TRBJ2-5; no clear D gene. The CDR3 runs to 14 residues. The germline V and J ends were trimmed by 7 bases and 4 bases, with 16 bases remaining between them. CDR1 and CDR2 from the germline V gene are MDHEN and SYDVKM. CDR3 coding DNA: TGTGCCAGCACCGATTCTAAGTTTCCAGAGACCCAGTACTTC. Translating it yields CASTDSKFPETQYF.

The genes are TRBV6-5 and TRBJ2-7, with TRBD1 identical over 8 bases. This CDR3 has 13 amino acids. The V gene end was trimmed by 4 bases and the J gene end by 6 bases; junction bases not matched to a gene: 5. CDR1 is MNHEY and CDR2 is SVGAGI in the germline V gene. The CDR3 loop reads CASSSRTGREQYF. The CDR3 DNA reads TGTGCCAGCAGTTCGCGGACAGGGCGCGAGCAGTACTTC.

This chain connects TRBV7-2 to TRBJ2-7, with a tentative D call TRBD2 (6 bases). The CDR3 is 14 residues long. CDR1 is SGHTA and CDR2 is FQGNSA in the germline V gene. V was cut by 2 bases and J by 6 bases, with 14 bases left in between. The chain's CDR3 is CASSLRRGESEQYF. In DNA, the CDR3 is TGTGCCAGCAGCTTACGCCGCGGGGAGAGCGAGCAGTACTTC. The variable domain in full, with the rest retrieved from reference TRBV7-2 and TRBJ2-7, is GAGVSQSPSNKVTEKGKDVELRCDPISGHTALYWYRQSLGQGLEFLIYFQGNSAPDKSGLPSDRFSAERTGGSVSTLTIQRTQQEDSAVYLCASSLRRGESEQYFGPGTRLTVT.

V is TRBV7-9 and J is TRBJ2-1; 12 bases are shared with TRBD1. With V trimmed by 0 bases and J by 9 bases, 6 bases remained unmatched. CDR1 is SEHNR, CDR2 FQNEAQ, per germline (reference sequence). The CDR3 consists of 16 residues. The CDR3 DNA follows: TGTGCCAGCAGCTTAGCCGGGACAGGGGGCGGGGGTGAGCAGTTCTTC. Translation gives CASSLAGTGGGGEQFF. The whole variable domain, remainder taken from reference TRBV7-9 and TRBJ2-1, is DTGVSQNPRHKITKRGQNVTFRCDPISEHNRLYWYRQTLGQGPEFLTYFQNEAQLEKSRLLSDRFSAERPKGSFSTLEIQRTEQGDSAMYLCASSLAGTGGGGEQFFGPGTRLTVL.

CDR3 nucleotide sequence: TGTGCCAGCAGCGTAAGCAAGGACAATGAGCAGTTCTTC. Translated: CASSVSKDNEQFF. The chain joins TRBV9 to TRBJ2-1; D not certain. V was trimmed by 1 base and J by 5 bases, leaving 7 bases between them. This CDR3 has 13 residues. Per germline, CDR1 SGDLS and CDR2 YYNGEE.